This paragraph reports one T cell receptor (beta chain). The conserved final phenylalanine or tryptophan is absent from the CDR3, which likely points to a read error. TCRdb re-called the RACE reads with MiXCR, one entry per CDR3 protein. The sample carries some 94,000 distinct CDR3 sequences, over 10% recorded once. The sample's time point: patch test 1, 2 weeks after DPC sensitization. Treatment in this sample: therapeutic diphenylcyclopropenone sensitization with weekly scalp DPC. This sample was included in a study of human T cells and chemical hapten exposure. V was clipped by 2 bases and J by 5 bases; unmatched bases: 7. The CDR3 covers 15 residues.

The origin of this receptor is a woman aged 40 to 50 with alopecia areata. Some clones in this sample may be carry-over from other donors' samples. The specimen comprised whole blood, sampled in connection with sensitization to the hapten diphenylcyclopropenone (DPC). The chain couples TRBV12-3 or TRBV12-4 to TRBJ2-5, with 8 bases matching TRBD2. The CDR3 nucleotides are TGTGCCAGCAGTTTAAAGCGGGAGATAGTGGAGACCCAGTACCTC. This encodes CASSLKREIVETQYL.